A selection of T cell receptor beta chains follows, all from one sample in a study of T cells in Graves' hyperthyroidism and ophthalmopathy. Each CDR3 protein gets one entry after TCRdb re-called the multiplex PCR reads with MiXCR. The repertoire holds 700,000 or so distinct CDR3 sequences, 16% seen once, with over 7.5% in the top ten. Sequenced sample: blood. The receptors here all came from a man younger than 30 with Graves' hyperthyroidism. The CDR3 runs from the conserved cysteine through the conserved F or W.

V gene	J gene	CDR3 protein
TRBV3-1	TRBJ2-1	CASSPRGAGNEQFF
TRBV6-1	TRBJ2-1	CASGGLAGGAYNEQFF
TRBV11-2	TRBJ1-6	CASSLEATGYSPLHF
TRBV12-3/TRBV12-4	TRBJ2-3	CPSSADVGDTQYF
TRBV6-4	TRBJ2-7	CASTTVAPGVSYEQYF
TRBV6-1	TRBJ2-5	CASSARDGPRGTQYF
TRBV3-1	TRBJ1-1	CASSQGQGTNTEAFF
TRBV5-1	TRBJ1-1	CASSLIDREETEAFF
TRBV7-9	TRBJ1-2	CASSPLGGARYGYTF
TRBV27	TRBJ2-3	CASSFTPGGDTQYF
TRBV18	TRBJ2-4	CASSLTTSGGGAKNIQYF
TRBV29-1	TRBJ2-5	CSVARQGSETQYF
TRBV27	TRBJ2-2	CASSLPGGELFF
TRBV19	TRBJ1-5	CASSILGQKNQPQHF
TRBV4-1	TRBJ2-3	CASRVGGAGGPDTQYF
TRBV30	TRBJ1-5	CAWSTGTGQPQHF
TRBV5-1	TRBJ2-1	CASSLTAGSGNEQFF
TRBV20-1	TRBJ2-1	CSARGLGFTGLAVGEQFF
TRBV20-1	TRBJ2-7	CSARGDRVDRGQYF
TRBV20-1	TRBJ1-5	CSVERGGDSNQPQHF
TRBV12-3/TRBV12-4	TRBJ2-7	CASSLSTEQYF
TRBV15	TRBJ1-4	CATGGRVNEKLFF
TRBV7-2	TRBJ2-1	CASSSQGGREQFF
TRBV30	TRBJ1-2	CAWSRGQGAYGYTF
TRBV12-3/TRBV12-4	TRBJ2-5	CASSHGQGEWGQETQYF
TRBV7-9	TRBJ2-1	CASSTRHSGRANNEQFF
TRBV20-1	TRBJ1-1	CSASSQGFEAFF
TRBV29-1	TRBJ2-2	CSGGHRGPNGELFF
TRBV27	TRBJ2-2	CASSLSRNTGELFF
TRBV30	TRBJ1-5	CAWSETGGNQPQHF
TRBV20-1	TRBJ1-2	CSARGRDRYGYTF
TRBV7-3	TRBJ2-1	CASSLTVAGAYNEQFF
TRBV7-2	TRBJ2-3	CASSLASSRREVTQYF
TRBV4-1	TRBJ2-1	CASSLLKAGNEQFF
TRBV29-1	TRBJ2-2	CSVEGGDPGELFF
TRBV27	TRBJ2-2	CASSFKLAGTGELFF
TRBV30	TRBJ2-1	CAWSGTSSYNEQFF
TRBV20-1	TRBJ2-1	CSAGLYNEQFF
TRBV18	TRBJ1-1	CASSPPPGGGITEAFF
TRBV7-9	TRBJ1-2	CASTLSLGHGYTF
TRBV7-2	TRBJ2-5	CASSISGTVETQYF
TRBV29-1	TRBJ2-7	CSVEGGGSYEQYF
TRBV18	TRBJ1-6	CASSPIGSAGSPLHF
TRBV5-1	TRBJ2-7	CASTLGAGAPQEQYF
TRBV28	TRBJ1-1	CASSLRGSRDRGREAFF
TRBV11-2	TRBJ2-7	CASSRVRGRAAEQYF
TRBV28	TRBJ2-5	CASSAQREIAETQYF
TRBV9	TRBJ2-2	CASSGGQGATGELFF
TRBV15	TRBJ2-7	CATAGLAGGTYEQYF
TRBV24-1	TRBJ1-5	CATSDSGESNQPQHF
TRBV2	TRBJ2-5	CASRQRAVKETQYF
TRBV2	TRBJ1-2	CASSDSAGEGYTF
TRBV28	TRBJ1-1	CASRFSPDRNTEAFF
TRBV2	TRBJ2-1	CASNRQGGRNEQFF
TRBV7-6	TRBJ2-7	CASAPREGSYEQYF
TRBV18	TRBJ2-5	CASSPPTSVRETQYF
TRBV12-3/TRBV12-4	TRBJ2-1	CASSRTRLEQFF
TRBV14	TRBJ2-6	CASSQEGPGANVLTF
TRBV6-5	TRBJ2-3	CASSYSTFPSTDTQYF